This TCR beta chain was profiled in a study of shared clonotypes between healthy human individuals. Study context: Sampling drew on donors who were a couple of women and a few men aged 18 to 49.

The assay ran at deep level. The repertoire was sequenced with immunoSEQ multiplex PCR; TCRdb's copy has only in-frame clones and lacks some. The table records approximately 2.1 million clones, over 85% of them present only once. Trimming stripped 0 bases from V and 0 bases from J, with 13 bases between. CDR3 length: 16 residues. Germline lookup yields CDR1 SGDLS and CDR2 YYNGEE. The chain recombines TRBV9 with TRBJ2-7; D perhaps matches TRBD1 (7 bases). The sequencing input was naive CD4+ T cells from PBMCs. Subset given: CD45RA+ positively selected. The origin of this receptor is a man aged 18 to 30 in good health. Some clones in this sample may be carry-over from other donors' samples. The CDR3 loop reads CASSVGGDSRSYEQYF. Written as DNA, the CDR3 is TGTGCCAGCAGCGTAGGGGGGGACAGTCGCTCCTACGAGCAGTACTTC.